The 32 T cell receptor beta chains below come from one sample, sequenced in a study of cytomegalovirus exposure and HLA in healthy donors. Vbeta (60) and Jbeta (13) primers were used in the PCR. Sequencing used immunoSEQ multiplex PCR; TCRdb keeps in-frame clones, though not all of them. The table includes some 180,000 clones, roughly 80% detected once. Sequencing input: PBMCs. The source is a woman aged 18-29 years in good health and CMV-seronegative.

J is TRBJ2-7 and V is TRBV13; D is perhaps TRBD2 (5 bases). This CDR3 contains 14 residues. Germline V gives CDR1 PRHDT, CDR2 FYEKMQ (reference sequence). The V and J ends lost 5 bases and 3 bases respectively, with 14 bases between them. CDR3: CASSDRVGDYEQYF. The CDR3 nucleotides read TGTGCCAGCAGCGACCGCGTCGGGGACTACGAGCAGTACTTC. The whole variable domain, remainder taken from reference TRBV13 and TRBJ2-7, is AAGVIQSPRHLIKEKRETATLKCYPIPRHDTVYWYQQGPGQDPQFLISFYEKMQSDKGSIPDRFSAQQFSDYHSELNMSSLELGDSALYFCASSDRVGDYEQYFGPGTRLTVT.

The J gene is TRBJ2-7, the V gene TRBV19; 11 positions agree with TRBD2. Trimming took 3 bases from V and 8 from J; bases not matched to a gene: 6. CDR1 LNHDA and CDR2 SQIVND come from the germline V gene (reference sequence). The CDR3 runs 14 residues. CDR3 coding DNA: TGTGCCAGTAGTATTGAACTAGCGGGAGCTAAGCAGTACTTC. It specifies CASSIELAGAKQYF. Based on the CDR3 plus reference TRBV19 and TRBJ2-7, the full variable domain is DGGITQSPKYLFRKEGQNVTLSCEQNLNHDAMYWYRQDPGQGLRLIYYSQIVNDFQKGDIAEGYSVSREKKESFPLTVTSAQKNPTAFYLCASSIELAGAKQYFGPGTRLTVT.

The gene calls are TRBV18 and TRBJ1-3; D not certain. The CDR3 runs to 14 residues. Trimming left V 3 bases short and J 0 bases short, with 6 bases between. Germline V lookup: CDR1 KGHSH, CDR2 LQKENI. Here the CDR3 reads CASSPESSGNTIYF. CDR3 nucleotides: TGTGCCAGCTCACCGGAGAGCTCTGGAAACACCATATATTTT.

The CDR3 loop reads CASSVRERSTDTQYF. CDR3 sequence (DNA): TGTGCCAGCAGCGTTCGGGAGAGGAGCACAGATACGCAGTATTTT. The rearrangement links TRBV9 to TRBJ2-3; a possible D gene is TRBD2 (6 bases). The germline V and J ends were trimmed by 2 bases and 0 bases, with 10 bases remaining between them. This CDR3 is built from 15 residues. Germline-derived CDR1 and CDR2 are SGDLS and YYNGEE.

The CDR3 reads CASSFRTRVGMNTEAFF. The CDR3 DNA is TGTGCCAGCAGCTTTAGAACCAGGGTGGGGATGAACACTGAAGCTTTCTTT. The J gene is TRBJ1-1, the V gene TRBV11-2; D may be TRBD1 (5 bases). CDR3 size: 17 residues. Trimming removed 3 bases at V and 0 bases at J, with 17 bases between. The germline V gene has CDR1 SGHAT and CDR2 FQNNGV.

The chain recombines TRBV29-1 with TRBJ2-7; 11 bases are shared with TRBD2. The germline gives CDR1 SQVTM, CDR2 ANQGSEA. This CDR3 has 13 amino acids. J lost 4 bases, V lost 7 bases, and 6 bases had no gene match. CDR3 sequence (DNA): TGCAGCGGTACTAGCGGGAGTACGTACGAGCAGTACTTC. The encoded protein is CSGTSGSTYEQYF.

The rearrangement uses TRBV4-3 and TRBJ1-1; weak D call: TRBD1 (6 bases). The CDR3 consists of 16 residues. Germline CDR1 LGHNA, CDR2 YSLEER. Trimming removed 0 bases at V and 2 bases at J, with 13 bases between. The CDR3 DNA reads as TGCGCCAGCAGCCAAGATGCGGCAGGGGCTAACACTGAAGCTTTCTTT. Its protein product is CASSQDAAGANTEAFF.

CDR3 DNA: TGCGCCAGCAGCTTGGGGCTAGCGGGAAACAATGAGCAGTTCTTC. Translation: CASSLGLAGNNEQFF. J is TRBJ2-1 and V is TRBV5-1, with TRBD2 matching over 9 bases. The CDR3 totals 15 residues. Trimming took 0 bases from V and 5 from J; bases not matched to a gene: 3. Germline loops: CDR1 SGHRS, CDR2 YFSETQ. Full variable domain (rest looked up from reference TRBV5-1 and TRBJ2-1): KAGVTQTPRYLIKTRGQQVTLSCSPISGHRSVSWYQQTPGQGLQFLFEYFSETQRNKGNFPGRFSGRQFSNSRSEMNVSTLELGDSALYLCASSLGLAGNNEQFFGPGTRLTVL.

This chain's CDR3 is CASSISIGSRYEQYF. In DNA, the CDR3 is TGTGCCAGCAGTATCAGCATAGGGAGTAGGTACGAGCAGTACTTC. The chain employs TRBV6-1 and TRBJ2-7; a possible D gene is TRBD2 (5 bases). The CDR3 sequence is 15 residues long. The ends were cut back, 5 bases at V and 4 bases at J, with 18 bases in the middle. Per the germline V gene, CDR1 is MNHNS and CDR2 is SASEGT.

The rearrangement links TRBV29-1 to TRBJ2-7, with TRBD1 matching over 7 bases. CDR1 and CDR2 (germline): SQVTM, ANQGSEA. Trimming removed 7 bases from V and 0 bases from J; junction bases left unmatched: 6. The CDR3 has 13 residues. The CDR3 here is CSAGQVDSYEQYF. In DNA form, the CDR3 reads TGCAGCGCAGGACAGGTAGACTCCTACGAGCAGTACTTC.

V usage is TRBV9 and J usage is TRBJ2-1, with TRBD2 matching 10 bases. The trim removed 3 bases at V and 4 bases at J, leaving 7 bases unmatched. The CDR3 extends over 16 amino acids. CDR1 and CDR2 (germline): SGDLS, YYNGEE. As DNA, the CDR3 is TGTGCCAGCAGCGACCTAGCGGGAGCGGCATACAATGAGCAGTTCTTC. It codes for CASSDLAGAAYNEQFF.

The CDR3 spells CASELTGASTGELFF. CDR3 DNA: TGCGCCAGTGAATTGACAGGGGCGTCCACCGGGGAGCTGTTTTTT. This chain connects TRBV5-1 to TRBJ2-2; TRBD1 matches at 8 bases. The CDR3 length is 15 residues. Germline lookup yields CDR1 SGHRS and CDR2 YFSETQ. The V segment lost 8 bases and the J segment 4 bases; nucleotides outside the gene matches: 10. Using reference TRBV5-1 and TRBJ2-2 for the parts outside the CDR3, the full variable domain is KAGVTQTPRYLIKTRGQQVTLSCSPISGHRSVSWYQQTPGQGLQFLFEYFSETQRNKGNFPGRFSGRQFSNSRSEMNVSTLELGDSALYLCASELTGASTGELFFGEGSRLTVL.

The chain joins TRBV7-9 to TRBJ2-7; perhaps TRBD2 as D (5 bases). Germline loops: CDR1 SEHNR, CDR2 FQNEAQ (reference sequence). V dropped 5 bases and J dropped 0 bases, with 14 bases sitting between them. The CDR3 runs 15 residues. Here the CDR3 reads CASSPRSGSSYEQYF. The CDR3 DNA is TGTGCCAGCAGCCCAAGGTCGGGGAGCTCCTACGAGCAGTACTTC.

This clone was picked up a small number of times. CDR3 DNA: TGCGCCAGCAGCTTCCCTAGTCGTAACGGGGAGCTGTTTTTT. Translating it yields CASSFPSRNGELFF. The rearrangement joins TRBV5-1 to TRBJ2-2, with D hard to call. Trimming cost V 2 bases and J 7 bases, with 12 bases left between them. The CDR3 consists of 14 residues. CDR1 SGHRS and CDR2 YFSETQ come from the germline V gene. The complete variable domain, with remaining parts taken from reference TRBV5-1 and TRBJ2-2, reads KAGVTQTPRYLIKTRGQQVTLSCSPISGHRSVSWYQQTPGQGLQFLFEYFSETQRNKGNFPGRFSGRQFSNSRSEMNVSTLELGDSALYLCASSFPSRNGELFFGEGSRLTVL.

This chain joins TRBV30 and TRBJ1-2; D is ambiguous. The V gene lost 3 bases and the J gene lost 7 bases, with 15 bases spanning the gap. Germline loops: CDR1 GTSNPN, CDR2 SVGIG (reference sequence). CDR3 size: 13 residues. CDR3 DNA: TGTGCCTGGAGAAGTCTGGGCTCCGGTGGCTACACCTTC. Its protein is CAWRSLGSGGYTF.

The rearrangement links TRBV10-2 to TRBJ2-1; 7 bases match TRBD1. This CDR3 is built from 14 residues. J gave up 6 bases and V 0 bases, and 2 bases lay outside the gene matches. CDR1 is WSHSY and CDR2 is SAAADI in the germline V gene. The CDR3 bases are TGCGCCAGCAGTGAGTCTCAGGGGGTCAATGAGCAGTTCTTC. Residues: CASSESQGVNEQFF.

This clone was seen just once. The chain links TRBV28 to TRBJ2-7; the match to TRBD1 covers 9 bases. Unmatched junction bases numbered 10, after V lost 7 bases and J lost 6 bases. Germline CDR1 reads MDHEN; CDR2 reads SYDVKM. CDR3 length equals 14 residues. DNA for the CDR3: TGTGCCAGCACTTTCCGGGACAGGGTTTTCGAGCAGTACTTC. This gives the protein CASTFRDRVFEQYF.

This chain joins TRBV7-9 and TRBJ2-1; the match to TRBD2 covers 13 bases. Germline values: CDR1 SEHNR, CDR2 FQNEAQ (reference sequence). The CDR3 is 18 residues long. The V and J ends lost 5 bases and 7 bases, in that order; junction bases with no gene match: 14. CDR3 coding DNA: TGTGCCAGCAGCCAAATATTTGGACTAGCGGGAGTAGGGAATGAGCAGTTCTTC. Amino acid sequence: CASSQIFGLAGVGNEQFF.

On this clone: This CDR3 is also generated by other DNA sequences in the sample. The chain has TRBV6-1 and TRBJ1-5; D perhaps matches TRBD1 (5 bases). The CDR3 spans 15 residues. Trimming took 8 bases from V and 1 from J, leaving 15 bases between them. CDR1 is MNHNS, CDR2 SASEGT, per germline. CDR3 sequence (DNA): TGTGCCAGCCGACAGCAGGGTTACAGCAATCAGCCCCAGCATTTT. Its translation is CASRQQGYSNQPQHF.

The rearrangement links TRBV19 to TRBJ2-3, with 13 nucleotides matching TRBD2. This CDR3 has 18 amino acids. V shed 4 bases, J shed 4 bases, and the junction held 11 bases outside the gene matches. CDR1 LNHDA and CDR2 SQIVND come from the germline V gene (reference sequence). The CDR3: CASSTPRTSGGNPDTQYF. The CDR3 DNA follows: TGTGCCAGTAGTACCCCTCGGACTAGCGGGGGAAATCCAGATACGCAGTATTTT.

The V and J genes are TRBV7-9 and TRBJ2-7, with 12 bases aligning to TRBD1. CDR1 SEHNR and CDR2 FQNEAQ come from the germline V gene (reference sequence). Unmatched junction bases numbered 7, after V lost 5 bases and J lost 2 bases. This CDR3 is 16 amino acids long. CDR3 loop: CASSPGTGGEAYEQYV. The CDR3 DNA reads TGTGCCAGCAGCCCGGGGACAGGGGGCGAAGCCTACGAGCAGTACGTC.

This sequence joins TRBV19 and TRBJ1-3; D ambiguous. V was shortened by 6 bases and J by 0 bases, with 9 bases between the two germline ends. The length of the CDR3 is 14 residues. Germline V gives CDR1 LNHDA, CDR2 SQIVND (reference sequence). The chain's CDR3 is CASSRVTSGNTIYF. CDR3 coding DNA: TGTGCCAGTAGCCGGGTCACCTCTGGAAACACCATATATTTT.

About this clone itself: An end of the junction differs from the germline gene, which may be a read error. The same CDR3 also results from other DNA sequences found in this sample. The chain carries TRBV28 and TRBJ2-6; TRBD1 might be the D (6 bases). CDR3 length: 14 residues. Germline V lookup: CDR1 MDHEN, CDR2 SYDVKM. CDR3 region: CASSFRTVTNVLTF. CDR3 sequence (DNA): TGTGCCAGTAGTTTTCGGACAGTAACCAACGTCCTGACTTTC.

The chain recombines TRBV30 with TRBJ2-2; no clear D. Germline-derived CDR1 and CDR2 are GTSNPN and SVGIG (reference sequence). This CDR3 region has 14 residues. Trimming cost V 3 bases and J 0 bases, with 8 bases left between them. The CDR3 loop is CAWSTTTNTGELFF. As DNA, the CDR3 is TGTGCCTGGAGCACTACAACGAACACCGGGGAGCTGTTTTTT. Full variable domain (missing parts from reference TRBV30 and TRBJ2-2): SQTIHQWPATLVQPVGSPLSLECTVEGTSNPNLYWYRQAAGRGLQLLFYSVGIGQISSEVPQNLSASRPQDRQFILSSKKLLLSDSGFYLCAWSTTTNTGELFFGEGSRLTVL.

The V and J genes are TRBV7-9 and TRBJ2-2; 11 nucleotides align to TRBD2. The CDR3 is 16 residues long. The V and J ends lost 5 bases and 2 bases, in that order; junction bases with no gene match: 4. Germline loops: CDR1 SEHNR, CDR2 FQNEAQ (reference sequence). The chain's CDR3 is CASSPGLAVNTGELFF. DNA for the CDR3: TGTGCCAGCAGCCCGGGACTAGCGGTTAACACCGGGGAGCTGTTTTTT.

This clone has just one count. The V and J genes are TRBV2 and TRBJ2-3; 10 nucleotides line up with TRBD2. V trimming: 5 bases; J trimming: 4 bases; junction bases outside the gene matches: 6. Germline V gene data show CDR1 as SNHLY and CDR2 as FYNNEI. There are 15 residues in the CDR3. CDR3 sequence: CASSQLAGRADTQYF. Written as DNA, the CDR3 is TGTGCCAGCAGTCAACTAGCGGGAAGGGCAGATACGCAGTATTTT.

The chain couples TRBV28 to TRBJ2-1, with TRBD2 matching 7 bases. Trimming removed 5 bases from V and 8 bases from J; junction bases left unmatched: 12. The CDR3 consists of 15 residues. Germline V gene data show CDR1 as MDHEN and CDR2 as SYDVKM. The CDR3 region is CASSLMSEAGYEQFF. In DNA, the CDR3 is TGTGCCAGCAGTCTCATGTCAGAAGCGGGATATGAGCAGTTCTTC. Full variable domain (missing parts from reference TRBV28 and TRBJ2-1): DVKVTQSSRYLVKRTGEKVFLECVQDMDHENMFWYRQDPGLGLRLIYFSYDVKMKEKGDIPEGYSVSREKKERFSLILESASTNQTSMYLCASSLMSEAGYEQFFGPGTRLTVL.

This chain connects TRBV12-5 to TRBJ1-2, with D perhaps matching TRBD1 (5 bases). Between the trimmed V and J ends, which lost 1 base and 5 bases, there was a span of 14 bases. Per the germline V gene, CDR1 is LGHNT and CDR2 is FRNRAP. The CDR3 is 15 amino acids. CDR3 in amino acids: CASGLAQGNFYGYTF. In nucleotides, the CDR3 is TGTGCTAGTGGTTTGGCCCAGGGAAATTTTTATGGCTACACCTTC.

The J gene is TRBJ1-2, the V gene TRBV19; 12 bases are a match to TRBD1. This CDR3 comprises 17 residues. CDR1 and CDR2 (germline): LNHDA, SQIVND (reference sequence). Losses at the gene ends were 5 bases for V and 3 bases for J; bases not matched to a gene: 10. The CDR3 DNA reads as TGTGCCAGTAGTCAATGGGGGACAGGGGGCAGCGACTATGGCTACACCTTC. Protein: CASSQWGTGGSDYGYTF.

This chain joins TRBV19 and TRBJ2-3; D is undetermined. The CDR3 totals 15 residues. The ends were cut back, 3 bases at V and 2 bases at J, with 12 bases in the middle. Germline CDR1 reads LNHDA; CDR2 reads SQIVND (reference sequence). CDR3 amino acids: CASSMRGPYTDTQYF. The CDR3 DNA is TGTGCCAGTAGTATGAGAGGCCCATACACAGATACGCAGTATTTT.

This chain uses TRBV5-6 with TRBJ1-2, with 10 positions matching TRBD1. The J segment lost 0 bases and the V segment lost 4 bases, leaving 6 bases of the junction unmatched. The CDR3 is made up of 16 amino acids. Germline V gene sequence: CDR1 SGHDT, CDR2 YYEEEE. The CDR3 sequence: CASSRIDRGPNYGYTF. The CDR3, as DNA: TGTGCCAGCAGCCGTATTGACAGGGGGCCTAACTATGGCTACACCTTC.

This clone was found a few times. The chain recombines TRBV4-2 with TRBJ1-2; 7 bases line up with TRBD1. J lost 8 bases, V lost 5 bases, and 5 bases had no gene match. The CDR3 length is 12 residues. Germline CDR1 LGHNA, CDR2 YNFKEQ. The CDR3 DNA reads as TGTGCCAGCAGCGCCACAGGGGAAGGCTACACCTTC. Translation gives CASSATGEGYTF.